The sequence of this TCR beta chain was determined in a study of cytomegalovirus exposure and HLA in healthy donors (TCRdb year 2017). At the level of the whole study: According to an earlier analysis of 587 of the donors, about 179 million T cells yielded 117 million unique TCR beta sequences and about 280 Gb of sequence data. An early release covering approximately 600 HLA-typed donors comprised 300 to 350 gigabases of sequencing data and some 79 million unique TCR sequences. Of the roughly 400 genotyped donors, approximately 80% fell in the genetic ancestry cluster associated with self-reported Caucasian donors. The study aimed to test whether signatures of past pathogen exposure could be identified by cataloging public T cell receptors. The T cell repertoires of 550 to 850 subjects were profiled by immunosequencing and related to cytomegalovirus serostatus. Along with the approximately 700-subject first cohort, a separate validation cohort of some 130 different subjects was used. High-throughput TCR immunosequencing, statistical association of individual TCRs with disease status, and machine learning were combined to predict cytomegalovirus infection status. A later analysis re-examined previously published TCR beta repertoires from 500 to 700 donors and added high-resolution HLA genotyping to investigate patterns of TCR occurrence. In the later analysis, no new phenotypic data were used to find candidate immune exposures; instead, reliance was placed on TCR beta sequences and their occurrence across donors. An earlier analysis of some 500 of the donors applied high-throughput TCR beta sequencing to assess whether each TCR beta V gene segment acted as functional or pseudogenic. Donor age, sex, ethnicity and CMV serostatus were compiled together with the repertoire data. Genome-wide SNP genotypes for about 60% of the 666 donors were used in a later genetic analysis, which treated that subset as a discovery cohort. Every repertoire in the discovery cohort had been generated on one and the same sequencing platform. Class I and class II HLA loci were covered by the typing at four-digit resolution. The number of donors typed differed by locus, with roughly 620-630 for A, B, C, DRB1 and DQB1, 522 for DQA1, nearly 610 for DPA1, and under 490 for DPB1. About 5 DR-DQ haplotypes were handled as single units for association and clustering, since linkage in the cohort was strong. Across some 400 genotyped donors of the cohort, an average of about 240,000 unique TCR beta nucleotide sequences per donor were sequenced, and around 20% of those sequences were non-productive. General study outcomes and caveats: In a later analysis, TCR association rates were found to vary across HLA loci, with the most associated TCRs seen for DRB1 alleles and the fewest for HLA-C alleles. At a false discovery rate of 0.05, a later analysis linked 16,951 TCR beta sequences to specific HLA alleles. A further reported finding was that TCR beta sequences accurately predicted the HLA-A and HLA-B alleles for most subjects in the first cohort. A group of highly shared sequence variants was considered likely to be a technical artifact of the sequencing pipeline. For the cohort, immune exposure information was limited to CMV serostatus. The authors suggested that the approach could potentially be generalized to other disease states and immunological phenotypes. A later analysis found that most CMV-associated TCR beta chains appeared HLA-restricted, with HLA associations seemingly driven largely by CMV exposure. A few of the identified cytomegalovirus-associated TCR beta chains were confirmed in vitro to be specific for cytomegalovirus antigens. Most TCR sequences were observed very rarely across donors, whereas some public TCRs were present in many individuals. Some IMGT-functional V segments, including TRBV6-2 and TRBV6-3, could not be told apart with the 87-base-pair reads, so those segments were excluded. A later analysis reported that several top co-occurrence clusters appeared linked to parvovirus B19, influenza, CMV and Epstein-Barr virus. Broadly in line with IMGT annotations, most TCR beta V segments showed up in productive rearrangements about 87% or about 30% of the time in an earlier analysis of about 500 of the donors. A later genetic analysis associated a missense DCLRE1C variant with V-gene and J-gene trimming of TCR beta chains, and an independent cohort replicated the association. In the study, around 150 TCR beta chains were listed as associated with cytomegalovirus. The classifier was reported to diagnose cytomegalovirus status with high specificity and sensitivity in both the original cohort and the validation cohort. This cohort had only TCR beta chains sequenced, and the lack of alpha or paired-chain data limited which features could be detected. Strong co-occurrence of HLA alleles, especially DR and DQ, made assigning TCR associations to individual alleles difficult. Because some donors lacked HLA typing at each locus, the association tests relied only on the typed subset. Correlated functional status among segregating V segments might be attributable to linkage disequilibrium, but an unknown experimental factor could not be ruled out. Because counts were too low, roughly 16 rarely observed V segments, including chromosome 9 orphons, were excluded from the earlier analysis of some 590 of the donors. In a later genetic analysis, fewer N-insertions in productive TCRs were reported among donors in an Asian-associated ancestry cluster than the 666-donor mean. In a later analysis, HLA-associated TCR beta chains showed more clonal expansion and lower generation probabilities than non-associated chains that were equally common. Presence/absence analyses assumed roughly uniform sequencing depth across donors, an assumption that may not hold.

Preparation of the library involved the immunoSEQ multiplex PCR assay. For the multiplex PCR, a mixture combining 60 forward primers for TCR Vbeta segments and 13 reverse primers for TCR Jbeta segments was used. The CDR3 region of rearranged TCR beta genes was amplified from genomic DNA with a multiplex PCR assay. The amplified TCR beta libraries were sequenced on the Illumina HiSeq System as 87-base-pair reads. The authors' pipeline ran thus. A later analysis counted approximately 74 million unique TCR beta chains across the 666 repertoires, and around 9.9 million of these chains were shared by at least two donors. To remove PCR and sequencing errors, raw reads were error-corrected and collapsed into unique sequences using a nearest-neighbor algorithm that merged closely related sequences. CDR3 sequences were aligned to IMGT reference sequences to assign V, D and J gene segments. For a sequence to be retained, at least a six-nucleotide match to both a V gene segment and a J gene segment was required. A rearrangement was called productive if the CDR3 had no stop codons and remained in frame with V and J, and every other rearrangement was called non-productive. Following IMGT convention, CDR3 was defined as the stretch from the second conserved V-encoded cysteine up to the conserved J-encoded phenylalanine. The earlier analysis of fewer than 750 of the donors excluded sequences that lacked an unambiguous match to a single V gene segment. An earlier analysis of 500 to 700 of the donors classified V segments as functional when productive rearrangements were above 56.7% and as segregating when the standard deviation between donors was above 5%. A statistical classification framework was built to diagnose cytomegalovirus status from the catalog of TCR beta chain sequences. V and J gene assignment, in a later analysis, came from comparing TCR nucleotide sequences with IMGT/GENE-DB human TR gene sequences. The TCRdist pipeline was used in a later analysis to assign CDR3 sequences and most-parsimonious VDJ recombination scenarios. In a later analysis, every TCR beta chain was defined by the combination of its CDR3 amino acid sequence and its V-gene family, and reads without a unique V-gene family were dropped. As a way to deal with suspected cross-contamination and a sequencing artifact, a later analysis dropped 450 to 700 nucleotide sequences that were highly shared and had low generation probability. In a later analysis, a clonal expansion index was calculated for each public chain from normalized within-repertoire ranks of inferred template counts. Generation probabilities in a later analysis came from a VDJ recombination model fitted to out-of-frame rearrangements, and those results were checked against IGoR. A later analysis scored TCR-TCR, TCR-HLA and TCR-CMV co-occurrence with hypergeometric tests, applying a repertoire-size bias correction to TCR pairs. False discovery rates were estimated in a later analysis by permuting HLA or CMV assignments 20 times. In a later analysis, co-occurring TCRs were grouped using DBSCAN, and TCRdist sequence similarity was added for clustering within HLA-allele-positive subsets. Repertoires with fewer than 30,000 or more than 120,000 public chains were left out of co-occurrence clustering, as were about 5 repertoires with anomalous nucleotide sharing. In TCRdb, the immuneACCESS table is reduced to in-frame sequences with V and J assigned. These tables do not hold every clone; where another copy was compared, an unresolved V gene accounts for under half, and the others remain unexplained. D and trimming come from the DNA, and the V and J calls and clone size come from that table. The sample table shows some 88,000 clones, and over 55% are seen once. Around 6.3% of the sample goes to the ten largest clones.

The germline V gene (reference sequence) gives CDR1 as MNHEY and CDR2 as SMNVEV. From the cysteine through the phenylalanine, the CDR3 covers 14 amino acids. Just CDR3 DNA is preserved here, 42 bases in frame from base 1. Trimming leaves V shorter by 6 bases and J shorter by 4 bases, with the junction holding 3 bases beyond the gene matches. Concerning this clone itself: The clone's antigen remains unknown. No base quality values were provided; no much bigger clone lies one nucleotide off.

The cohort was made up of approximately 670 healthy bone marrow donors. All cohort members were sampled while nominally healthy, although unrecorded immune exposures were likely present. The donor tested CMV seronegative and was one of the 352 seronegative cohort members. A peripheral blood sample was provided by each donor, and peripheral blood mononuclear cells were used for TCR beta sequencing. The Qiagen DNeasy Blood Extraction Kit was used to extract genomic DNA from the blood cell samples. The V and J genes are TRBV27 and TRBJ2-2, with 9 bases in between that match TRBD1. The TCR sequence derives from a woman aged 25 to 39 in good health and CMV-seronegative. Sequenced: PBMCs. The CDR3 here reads CASRDRGGTGELFF. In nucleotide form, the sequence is TGTGCCAGCAGGGACAGGGGAGGCACCGGGGAGCTGTTTTTT.